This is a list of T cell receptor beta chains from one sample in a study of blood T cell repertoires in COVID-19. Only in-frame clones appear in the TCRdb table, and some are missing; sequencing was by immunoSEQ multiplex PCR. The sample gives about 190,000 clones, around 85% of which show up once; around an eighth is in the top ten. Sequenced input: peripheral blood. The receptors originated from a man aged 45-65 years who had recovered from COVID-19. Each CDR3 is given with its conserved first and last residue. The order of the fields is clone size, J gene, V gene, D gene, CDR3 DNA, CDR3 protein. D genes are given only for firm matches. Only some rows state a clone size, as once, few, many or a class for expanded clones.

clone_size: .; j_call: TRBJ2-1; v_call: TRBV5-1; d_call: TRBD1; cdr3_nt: TGCGCCAGCAGCTTGCGACAGGGGTACGGCAATGAGCAGTTCTTC; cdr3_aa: CASSLRQGYGNEQFF
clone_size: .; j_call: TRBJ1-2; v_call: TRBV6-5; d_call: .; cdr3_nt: TGTGCCAGCAGTTACTCAGGGCCCGGGAGAAACTATGGCTACACCTTC; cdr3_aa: CASSYSGPGRNYGYTF
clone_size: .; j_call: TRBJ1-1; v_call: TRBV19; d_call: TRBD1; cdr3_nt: TGTGCCAGTAGTATAGCCAGGGGGATAGAAGCTTTCTTT; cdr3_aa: CASSIARGIEAFF
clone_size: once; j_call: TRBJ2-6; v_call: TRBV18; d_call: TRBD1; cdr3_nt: TGTGCCAGCTCCCGACAGGGGGCTTCTGGGGCCAACGTCCTGACTTTC; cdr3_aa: CASSRQGASGANVLTF
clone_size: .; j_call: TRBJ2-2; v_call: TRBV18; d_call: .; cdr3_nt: TGTGCCAGCTCACCACCCGGGAGTATGGACACCGGGGAGCTGTTTTTT; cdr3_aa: CASSPPGSMDTGELFF
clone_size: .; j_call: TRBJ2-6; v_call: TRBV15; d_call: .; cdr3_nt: TGTGCCACCAGCAGAGGGACAGCCCCCTCTGGGGCCAACGTCCTGACTTTC; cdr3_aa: CATSRGTAPSGANVLTF
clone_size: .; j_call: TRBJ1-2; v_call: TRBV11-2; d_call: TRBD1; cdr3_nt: TGTGCCAGCAGCTCCAGGACAGGGAATGGCTACACCTTC; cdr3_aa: CASSSRTGNGYTF
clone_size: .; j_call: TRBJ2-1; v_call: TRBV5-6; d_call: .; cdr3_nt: TGTGCCAGCAGCTTGGGGCTAGGGGCGTACAATGAGCAGTTCTTC; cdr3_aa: CASSLGLGAYNEQFF
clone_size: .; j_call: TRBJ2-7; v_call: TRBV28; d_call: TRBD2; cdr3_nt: TGTGCCAGCATTCTTAGCGGGAGGGCCATAAACGAGCAGTACTTC; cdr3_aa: CASILSGRAINEQYF
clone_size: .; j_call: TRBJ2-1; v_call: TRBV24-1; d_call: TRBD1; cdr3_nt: TGTGCCACCAGCGGAGAAGACAGGGGGCTAGTTGGAAATGAGCAGTTCTTC; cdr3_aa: CATSGEDRGLVGNEQFF
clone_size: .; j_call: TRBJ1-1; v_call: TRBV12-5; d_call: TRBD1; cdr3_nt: TGTGCTAGTGGTTTAGACAGGGGTTCGAACACTGAAGCTTTCTTT; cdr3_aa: CASGLDRGSNTEAFF
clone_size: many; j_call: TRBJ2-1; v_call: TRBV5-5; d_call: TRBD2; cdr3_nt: TGTGCCAGCAGCTTTGGAACTAGCGGGAGGTCGAGCTCCTACAATGAGCAGTTCTTC; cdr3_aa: CASSFGTSGRSSSYNEQFF
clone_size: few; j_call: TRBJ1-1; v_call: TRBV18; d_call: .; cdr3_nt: TGTGCCAGCTCACCCTCGTCTGAGCTAAGTGGCACTGAAGCTTTCTTT; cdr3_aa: CASSPSSELSGTEAFF
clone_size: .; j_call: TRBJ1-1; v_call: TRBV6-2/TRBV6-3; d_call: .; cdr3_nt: TGTGCCAGCAGTTACTCGGGGGGGAAAGCCTCTGAAGCTTTCTTT; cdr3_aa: CASSYSGGKASEAFF
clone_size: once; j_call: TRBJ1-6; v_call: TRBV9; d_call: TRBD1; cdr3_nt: TGTGCCAGCAGCCGTGGACAGGAAAGCTCCTATAATTCACCCCTCCACTTT; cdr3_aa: CASSRGQESSYNSPLHF
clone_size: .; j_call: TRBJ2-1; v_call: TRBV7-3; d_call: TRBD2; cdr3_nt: TGTGCCAGCTCCGGACATCCGGGACTAGCGGGACCCTCACCGGGCAATGAGCAGTTCTTC; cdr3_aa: CASSGHPGLAGPSPGNEQFF
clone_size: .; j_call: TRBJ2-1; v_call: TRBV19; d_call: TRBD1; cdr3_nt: TGTGCCAGTAGTCCCCAACAGGGGGCATATGAGCAGTTCTTC; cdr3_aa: CASSPQQGAYEQFF
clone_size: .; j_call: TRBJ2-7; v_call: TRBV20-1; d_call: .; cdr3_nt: TGCAGTGCTAGTACCCGCGGGTACCCCTACGAGCAGTACTTC; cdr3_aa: CSASTRGYPYEQYF
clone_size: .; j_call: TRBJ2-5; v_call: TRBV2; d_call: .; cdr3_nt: TGTGCCAGCAGAGGAGACAGATTACAAGAGACCCAGTACTTC; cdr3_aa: CASRGDRLQETQYF
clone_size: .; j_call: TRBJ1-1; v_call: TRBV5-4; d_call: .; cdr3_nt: TGTGCCAGCAGCTCAAATTCCTTCCCCAGAAACACTGAAGCTTTCTTT; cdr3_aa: CASSSNSFPRNTEAFF
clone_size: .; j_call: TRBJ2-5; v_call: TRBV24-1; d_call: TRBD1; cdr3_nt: TGTGCCACCAGTGAGCCATCCATGACAGGGGGCGCGAAGACCCAGTACTTC; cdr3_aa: CATSEPSMTGGAKTQYF
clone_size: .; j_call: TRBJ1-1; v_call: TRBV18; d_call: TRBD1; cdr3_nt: TGTGCCAGCTCACTCGGACAGGGGGAGGCTGAAGCTTTCTTT; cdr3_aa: CASSLGQGEAEAFF
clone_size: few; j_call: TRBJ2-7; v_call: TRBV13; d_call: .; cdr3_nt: TGTGCCAGCAGCTTACTTCACGAGCAGTACTTC; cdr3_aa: CASSLLHEQYF
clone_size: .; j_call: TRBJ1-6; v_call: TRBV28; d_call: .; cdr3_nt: TGTGCCAGCAGTCCCGGACGGGGGGGGGTAAGCTCCTATAATTCACCCCTCCACTTT; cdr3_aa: CASSPGRGGVSSYNSPLHF
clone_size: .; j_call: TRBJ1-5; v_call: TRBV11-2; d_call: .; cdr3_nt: TGTGCCAGCAGCTTAGTGCGGTATCAGCCCCAGCATTTT; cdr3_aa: CASSLVRYQPQHF
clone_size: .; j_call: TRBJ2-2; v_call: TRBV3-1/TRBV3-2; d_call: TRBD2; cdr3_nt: TGTGCCAGCAGCCGGAGGATTCAAGCGGGAGAGGCCGGGGAGCTGTTTTTT; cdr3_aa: CASSRRIQAGEAGELFF
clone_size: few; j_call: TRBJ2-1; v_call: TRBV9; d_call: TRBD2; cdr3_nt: TGTGCCAGCAGCCCGGGAGGGGGCAATGAGCAGTTCTTC; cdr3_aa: CASSPGGGNEQFF
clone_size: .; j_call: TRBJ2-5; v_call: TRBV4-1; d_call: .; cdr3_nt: TGCGCCAGCAGCCATGTTGGCACAGGGAGGACCCAGTACTTC; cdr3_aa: CASSHVGTGRTQYF
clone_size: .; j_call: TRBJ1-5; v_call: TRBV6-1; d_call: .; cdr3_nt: TGTGCCAGCAGTGAACAACCCACCGGGAGCAATCAGCCCCAGCATTTT; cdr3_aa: CASSEQPTGSNQPQHF
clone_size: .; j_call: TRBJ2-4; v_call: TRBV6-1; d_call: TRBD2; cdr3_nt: TGTGCCAGCAGTGAATGGGGACTAGCGGGAGGGCCGGCCAAAAACATTCAGTACTTC; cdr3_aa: CASSEWGLAGGPAKNIQYF
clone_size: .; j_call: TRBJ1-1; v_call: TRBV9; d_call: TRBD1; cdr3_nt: TGTGCCAGCAGCGCCGGTGAGGGGGCTCATGAAGCTTTCTTT; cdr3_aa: CASSAGEGAHEAFF
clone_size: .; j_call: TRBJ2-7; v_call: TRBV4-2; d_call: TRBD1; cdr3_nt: TGTGCCAGCAGCCCCTCGGGACAGGGGCGCTCCTACGAGCAGTACTTC; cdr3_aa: CASSPSGQGRSYEQYF
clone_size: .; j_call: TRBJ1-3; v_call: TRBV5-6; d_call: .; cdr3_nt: TGTGCCAGCAGCTTCTGGGCCGGTAGCTCTGGAAACACCATATATTTT; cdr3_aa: CASSFWAGSSGNTIYF
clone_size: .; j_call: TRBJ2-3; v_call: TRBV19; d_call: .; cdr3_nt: TGTGCCAGTAAAGACAGACCGGCAGATACGCAGTATTTT; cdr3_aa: CASKDRPADTQYF
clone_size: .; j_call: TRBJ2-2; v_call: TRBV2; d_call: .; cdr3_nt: TGTGCCAGCAGTGAAATGGCAGGGTTTATCGGGGAGCTGTTTTTT; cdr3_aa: CASSEMAGFIGELFF
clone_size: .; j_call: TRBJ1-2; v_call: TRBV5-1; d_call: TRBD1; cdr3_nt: TGCGCCAGCAGCTTCCTCGGGGAGGCAGGGGGCGCAGGCGGCTACACCTTC; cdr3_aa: CASSFLGEAGGAGGYTF
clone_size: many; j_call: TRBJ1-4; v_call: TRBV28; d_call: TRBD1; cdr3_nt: TGTGCCAGCAGTTTATTTCCCGACACCGACAGGGGCGGGGACGAAAAACTGTTTTTT; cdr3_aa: CASSLFPDTDRGGDEKLFF
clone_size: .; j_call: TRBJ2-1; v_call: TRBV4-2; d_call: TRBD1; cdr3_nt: TGTGCCAGCAGCCAAGCGGGACAGGGGGCCCACAATGAGCAGTTCTTC; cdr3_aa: CASSQAGQGAHNEQFF
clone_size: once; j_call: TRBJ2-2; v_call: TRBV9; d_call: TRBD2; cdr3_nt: TGTGCCAGCAGCGTAGACCTGGGGGTAGCGGGAACGAACACCGGGGAGCTGTTTTTT; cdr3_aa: CASSVDLGVAGTNTGELFF
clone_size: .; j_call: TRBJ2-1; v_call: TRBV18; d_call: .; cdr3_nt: TGTGCCAGCTCAAGCCTCGGGGGTGAGCAGTTCTTC; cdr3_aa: CASSSLGGEQFF
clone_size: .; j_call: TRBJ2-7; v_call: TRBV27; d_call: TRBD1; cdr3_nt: TGTGCCAGCAGTCTCGGGACAGGGCCGACCTACGAGCAGTACTTC; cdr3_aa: CASSLGTGPTYEQYF
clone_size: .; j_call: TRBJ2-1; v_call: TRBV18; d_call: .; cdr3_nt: TGTGCCAGCTCACCTCAGGGGACACTAGGAAATGAGCAGTTCTTC; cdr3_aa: CASSPQGTLGNEQFF